This T cell receptor beta chain was recorded in a study of cytomegalovirus exposure and HLA in healthy donors. For the study at large: The Caucasian-associated ancestry cluster contained approximately 81% of the approximately 430 genotyped donors.

Study-level results: What TCR beta sequences reportedly achieved was accurate prediction of HLA-A and HLA-B alleles in most subjects. Specific recognition of CMV antigens was confirmed in vitro for three chains (all CMV-associated). Earlier analysis looked at TCR beta V segments, and most were productive about 90% or about 30% of the time.

PCR primers comprised 60 Vbeta and 13 Jbeta primers. Repertoires were generated with immunoSEQ multiplex PCR, while TCRdb's copy carries only in-frame clones and drops some. The sample lists 50,000 to 70,000 clones; roughly 80% were seen once. J was trimmed by 3 bases and V by 7 bases; bases with no gene match: 14. The CDR3 consists of 16 residues. A note on this clone: The target antigen is unknown.

Sequenced material: PBMCs. The genes are TRBV6-7 and TRBJ1-2; TRBD1 aligns across 7 bases. TRBV6-7 is annotated as an ORF whose role is uncertain. The clonotype originates from a human donor in good health. CDR3 sequence reads: CASTKTGSARDYGYTF. CDR3 coding DNA: TGTGCCAGCACCAAGACAGGGTCGGCGAGGGACTATGGCTACACCTTC.